This TCR beta chain was profiled in a study of regulatory T cells in long-lasting Graves disease. Overall study context: Newly diagnosed Graves' patients had under 3 months of antithyroid drugs. Study-wide points: New patients shared fewer public clonotypes (around 970) than persistent patients did (roughly 2,700).

According to the study, TCR beta libraries were built with iRepertoire HTBI primers and CDR3-region Arm-PCR. TCRdb independently ran MiXCR on the multiplex PCR reads; one entry per CDR3 protein. This sample has 500,000 or so distinct CDR3 sequences; roughly a sixth occur once, and the top ten carry 25%. This clonotype was picked up many times. Its matching antigen is unknown. After removal of 4 bases from V and 5 bases from J, the junction contained 4 bases not matched to a gene. CDR1 and CDR2 (germline): SGHAT, FQNNGV. The CDR3 is made up of 14 amino acids. Time point given: newly diagnosed GD, antithyroid drugs for less than 3 months. RNA from PBMCs was the source of the TCR library. These data were also filed under a second study, of T cells in Graves' hyperthyroidism and ophthalmopathy.

Sample: peripheral blood mononuclear cells (PBMCs), taken at new diagnosis, from a patient treated with antithyroid drugs. V gene TRBV11-2 combines with J gene TRBJ1-4, with 7 bases lining up with TRBD1. This TCR came from a woman aged 40 to 65 with Graves disease. CDR3 residues: CASSSTGANEKLFF. The CDR3 bases are TGTGCCAGCAGCTCTACAGGGGCCAATGAAAAACTGTTTTTT.